The T cell receptor (beta chain) described here comes from a study of cytomegalovirus exposure and HLA in healthy donors. Study-wide results and caveats: A later analysis reported that several of the most significant clusters appeared to be linked to common viral pathogens, among them Epstein-Barr virus. Both high specificity and high sensitivity reportedly marked the classifier's diagnosis of cytomegalovirus status.

This clone has more than one count but fewer than ten. Its matching antigen is unknown. Trimming took 6 bases from V and 0 from J; bases not matched to a gene: 4. Germline lookup yields CDR1 MNHEY and CDR2 SMNVEV (reference sequence). The CDR3 runs to 14 residues. With 60 Vbeta and 13 Jbeta primers, the PCR was carried out. TCRdb keeps only in-frame clones here, not all; method: immunoSEQ multiplex PCR. The data show under 150,000 clones, roughly 83% seen once. Healthy donors of bone marrow made up the group. Sequencing was carried out using PBMCs. The J gene is TRBJ1-1, the V gene TRBV27, with TRBD1 identical over 7 bases. The TCR comes from a man aged 40-49 years in good health and CMV-seropositive. The CDR3 is CASRWDSVNTEAFF. The CDR3, as DNA: TGTGCCAGCAGATGGGACAGTGTGAACACTGAAGCTTTCTTT.